This TCR beta chain was obtained from a study of response to subunit inactivated influenza vaccine. The V and J ends lost 3 bases and 5 bases, in that order; junction bases with no gene match: 10. Germline V CDR1 and CDR2: DFQATT, SNEGSKA (reference sequence). This CDR3 spans 16 amino acids. TCRdb redid the calling of the RT-PCR reads with MiXCR, one entry per CDR3 protein. In the table there are 650,000 to 850,000 distinct CDR3 sequences, approximately 15% of which are singletons. The chain couples TRBV20-1 to TRBJ2-5, with 12 bases that match TRBD2. The source material was PBMCs from blood, sampled less than 15 days before vaccination. The clonotype comes from a man aged 45-60 years who received an inactivated influenza vaccine. The CDR3 DNA reads as TGCAGTGCTAGGCGGGCTAGCGGGGGGGTTCGGGAGACCCAGTACTTC. It encodes CSARRASGGVRETQYF.